The present T cell receptor beta chain was sequenced within a study of metastatic and nonmetastatic thyroid tumors. Study as a whole: The study looked at repertoires side by side in blood and in tumor or nodule tissue from malignant and benign thyroid patients.

TCRdb ran MiXCR on the PCR reads. The data show approximately 6,400 clones, with approximately 34% seen just once and 21% held by the top ten. This clone was seen a few times. Not a single patient had been given any form of treatment at any point before undergoing thyroid surgery. The sample was tumor tissue. This TCR was sampled from a female donor with papillary thyroid cancer or a benign thyroid nodule (not recorded which). Some clones in this sample may be carry-over from other donors' samples.

In DNA, the CDR3 is TGTGCCAGCAGCTTAGGGAGACTAGGACCCCTCCAAGAGACCCAGTACTTC. This sequence encodes CASSLGRLGPLQETQYF. The chain links TRBV7-9 to TRBJ2-5; D may be TRBD2 (6 bases). V lost 1 base to trimming and J lost 1 base, with 16 bases between them. Germline loops: CDR1 SEHNR, CDR2 FQNEAQ (reference sequence). The CDR3 has 17 residues.